The next 32 T cell receptor beta chains were all read from a single sample in a study of molecular identifiers for immune sequencing clone quantification. From the PCR reads, TCRdb called clonotypes with MiXCR, one entry per CDR3 protein. The sample holds nearly 650,000 distinct CDR3 sequences; about 25% are singletons and the top ten take about 0.8%. Material for sequencing was naive CD8+ T cells from blood, with Jurkat cell RNA spiked in. The subset here: FACS-sorted CD8+CD4-CCR7+CD45RA+ naive T cells. The receptors come from a human donor in good health. Some libraries in this study had Jurkat cell RNA spiked in.

This chain connects TRBV7-2 to TRBJ2-2, with D unresolved. In germline, CDR1 is SGHTA, CDR2 FQGNSA. There are 13 residues in the CDR3. Trimming shortened V by 3 bases and J by 7 bases, and 9 bases separated the two germline ends. CDR3 in amino acids: CASSFGSYGELFF. The CDR3 DNA follows: TGTGCCAGCAGCTTCGGCAGCTACGGGGAGCTGTTTTTT.

On this clonotype itself: One end of the junction fails to match germline, which may point to a read error. The gene calls are TRBV5-6 and TRBJ1-1, with TRBD1 as a possible D gene (5 bases). CDR3 length equals 13 residues. The V gene's germline CDR1 is SGHDT and CDR2 YYEEEE. CDR3 protein: CATSSGGWTETFF. The CDR3 DNA sequence: TGTGCCACCTCATCCGGGGGGTGGACTGAAACTTTCTTT. The full variable domain, its missing parts supplied by reference TRBV5-6 and TRBJ1-1, is DAGVTQSPTHLIKTRGQQVTLRCSPKSGHDTVSWYQQALGQGPQFIFQYYEEEERQRGNFPDRFSGHQFPNYSSELNVNALLLGDSALYLCATSSGGWTETFFGQGTRLTVV.

The CDR3 sequence is CASSSTLDSTGSGTDTQYF. The CDR3 DNA reads TGTGCCAGCAGTTCTACCCTAGATTCGACAGGGTCTGGCACAGATACGCAGTATTTT. This sequence joins TRBV12-3 or TRBV12-4 and TRBJ2-3; 7 positions match TRBD1. V shed 4 bases, J shed 1 base, and the junction held 17 bases outside the gene matches. The CDR3 runs to 19 residues.

This clonotype was counted many times. The chain combines TRBV28 with TRBJ1-1; 11 positions agree with TRBD1. With V trimmed by 2 bases and J by 1 base, 9 bases remained unmatched. CDR3 length equals 18 residues. Germline V gene sequence: CDR1 MDHEN, CDR2 SYDVKM. The CDR3 coding sequence is TGTGCCAGCAGTTTAGGGACTAAGGACAGGGGGCCGAACACTGAAGCTTTCTTT. It codes for CASSLGTKDRGPNTEAFF.

A single count supports this clonotype. The chain joins TRBV19 to TRBJ2-2; D tentatively reads TRBD1 or TRBD2 (5 bases each). CDR3 length: 15 amino acids. Trimming pared 10 bases from V and 4 bases from J, leaving 19 bases between. Germline assignment: CDR1 LNHDA and CDR2 SQIVND (reference sequence). The CDR3 nucleotides are TGTGCCACCAAAACCGGGACCCGCGGCACCGGGGAGCTGTTTTTT. Its translation is CATKTGTRGTGELFF.

This clonotype was picked up a small number of times. The J gene is TRBJ2-7, the V gene TRBV19; TRBD2 aligns across 8 bases. Germline-derived CDR1 and CDR2 are LNHDA and SQIVND (reference sequence). Trimming cost V 2 bases and J 6 bases; bases outside gene matches: 3. The CDR3 totals 13 residues. The DNA for the CDR3 is TGTGCCAGTAGTATATTCGGACTAGCCGAGCAGTACTTC. It specifies CASSIFGLAEQYF.

Turning to this clonotype: This may be a read error: a much more frequent sequence differs by one nucleotide. Since no conserved phenylalanine or tryptophan closes the CDR3, a read error is the likely cause. J is TRBJ2-2 and V is TRBV3-1, with 9 bases identical to TRBD1. CDR3 length: 16 residues. Germline V gene data show CDR1 as LGHDT and CDR2 as YNNKEL (reference sequence). J lost 5 bases, V lost 1 base, and 5 bases had no gene match. The CDR3 is CASSQGTGGWTGELFS. Here the CDR3 DNA reads TGTGCCAGCAGCCAAGGAACAGGGGGCTGGACCGGGGAGCTGTTTTCT.

This clonotype was counted ten times or more. This chain links TRBV30 with TRBJ2-7, with a tentative D call TRBD1 (5 bases). Trimming cost V 0 bases and J 6 bases, with 9 bases left between them. CDR3 length: 12 residues. CDR1 is GTSNPN, CDR2 SVGIG, per germline (reference sequence). The CDR3 spells CAWSVWGPEQYF. DNA of the CDR3: TGTGCCTGGAGTGTGTGGGGCCCCGAGCAGTACTTC.

This rearrangement joins TRBV27 to TRBJ2-3; perhaps D is TRBD1 or TRBD2 (5 bases each). Germline CDR1 reads MNHEY; CDR2 reads SMNVEV (reference sequence). Deletions cut 3 bases from V and 0 bases from J, with 19 bases between. The CDR3 consists of 18 residues. The CDR3 loop is CASSFFFRGVGSTDTQYF. CDR3 sequence (DNA): TGTGCCAGCAGTTTTTTCTTTCGAGGGGTGGGCAGCACAGATACGCAGTATTTT.

The V call is TRBV6-5, the J call TRBJ2-7; perhaps TRBD1 as D (6 bases). There are 19 residues in the CDR3. The V end lost 0 bases, the J end lost 2 bases, and 23 bases lay between the germline ends. Germline CDR1 and CDR2: MNHEY and SVGAGI. CDR3 protein: CASSYSHPSSRGIAYEQYF. The CDR3, as DNA: TGTGCCAGCAGTTACTCGCACCCCTCTAGCAGGGGAATAGCCTACGAGCAGTACTTC.

In this sample, this clonotype turned up once. A read error may explain this, as a much larger clone is one base away. The chain carries TRBV4-1 and TRBJ2-1; D perhaps matches TRBD1 (6 bases). The germline V gene has CDR1 MGHRA and CDR2 YSYEKL. The CDR3 is 17 amino acids. CDR3 in amino acids: CASSQAHRASSYKEQFF. DNA of the CDR3: TGCGCCAGCAGCCAAGCCCACAGGGCCAGCTCCTACAAAGAGCAGTTCTTC.

This clonotype was seen a handful of times. A much larger clone is a single base away; this may be a read error. The CDR3 does not end in the conserved phenylalanine or tryptophan, so this is likely a read error. The chain joins TRBV28 to TRBJ1-2; no definite D call. This CDR3 spans 13 amino acids. Germline values: CDR1 MDHEN, CDR2 SYDVKM. Trimming pared 0 bases from V and 7 bases from J, leaving 9 bases between. The CDR3 is CASSLWAVSGYTL. The CDR3 nucleotides are TGTGCCAGCAGTTTATGGGCAGTCTCTGGCTACACCCTC.

The V and J genes are TRBV19 and TRBJ2-7; 8 bases are a match to TRBD1. Germline V gene lookup returns CDR1 LNHDA and CDR2 SQIVND (reference sequence). V trimming: 5 bases; J trimming: 2 bases; junction bases outside the gene matches: 5. The CDR3 runs to 14 residues. The CDR3 DNA reads as TGTGCCAGTAGTGCAACAGGGGGTACCTACGAGCAGTACTTC. Protein: CASSATGGTYEQYF.

This clonotype was observed at least ten times. V usage is TRBV6-2 or TRBV6-3 and J usage is TRBJ2-3; D gene unclear. CDR1 MNHEY and CDR2 SVGEGT come from the germline V gene. The CDR3 spans 13 residues. The V and J ends lost 4 bases and 4 bases respectively, with 9 bases between them. The CDR3 is CASSSYPADTQYF. DNA for the CDR3: TGTGCCAGCAGTTCTTACCCGGCAGATACGCAGTATTTT.

The chain has TRBV6-6 and TRBJ1-1; 10 bases agree with TRBD1. The CDR3 length is 18 residues. The trim removed 5 bases at V and 1 base at J, leaving 13 bases unmatched. CDR1 and CDR2 from the germline V gene are MNHNY and SVGAGI (reference sequence). The CDR3 DNA sequence: TGTGCCAGCAGTCGACTCCGGGACAGGGGATGGGCGAACACTGAAGCTTTCTTT. Amino acid sequence: CASSRLRDRGWANTEAFF.

The chain links TRBV12-3 or TRBV12-4 to TRBJ2-2; D is undetermined. The germline V and J ends were trimmed by 6 bases and 7 bases, with 6 bases remaining between them. This CDR3 contains 11 residues. In nucleotides, the CDR3 is TGTGCCAGCAGGGAGAACGGGGAGCTGTTTTTT. It translates to CASRENGELFF.

At least ten counts were recorded for this clonotype. The chain combines TRBV14 with TRBJ2-6, with TRBD2 matching 9 bases. This CDR3 region has 17 residues. Germline lookup yields CDR1 SGHDN and CDR2 FVKESK. V trimming: 3 bases; J trimming: 4 bases; junction bases outside the gene matches: 7. CDR3: CASSQDSGRGGANVLTF. CDR3 nucleotides: TGTGCCAGCAGCCAGGATAGCGGGAGAGGAGGGGCCAACGTCCTGACTTTC.

Regarding this clonotype: This clone may be a read error of a much larger clone one base away. This chain joins TRBV6-5 and TRBJ2-7; no reliable D call. Germline CDR1 MNHEY, CDR2 SVGAGI. The CDR3 has 13 residues. The CDR3 DNA sequence: TGTGCCAGCAGTTACTCAGGCAGTAACGAGCAGCACTTC. Encoded protein: CASSYSGSNEQHF.

This clonotype appeared many times. This chain connects TRBV9 to TRBJ2-5; TRBD1 might be the D (6 bases). Germline V CDR1 and CDR2: SGDLS, YYNGEE. This CDR3 region has 15 residues. The germline V and J ends were trimmed by 0 bases and 5 bases, with 14 bases remaining between them. The chain's CDR3 is CASSVAAGGIETQYF. The DNA of the CDR3 is TGTGCCAGCAGCGTAGCAGCTGGGGGCATCGAGACCCAGTACTTC.

At least ten counts were recorded for this clonotype. The chain joins TRBV9 to TRBJ1-4, with unresolved D. Germline V lookup: CDR1 SGDLS, CDR2 YYNGEE. The V end was cut by 3 bases, the J end by 0 bases, with 9 bases between. This CDR3 region has 15 residues. DNA of the CDR3: TGTGCCAGCAGCGGAAGACACGCAACTAATGAAAAACTGTTTTTT. Translation: CASSGRHATNEKLFF.

Many counts were recorded for this clonotype. V and J are TRBV29-1 and TRBJ2-3; TRBD2 aligns across 9 bases. In germline, CDR1 is SQVTM, CDR2 ANQGSEA. The CDR3 contains 15 residues. Trimming removed 3 bases from V and 2 bases from J; junction bases left unmatched: 6. The CDR3: CSVDSSGRPTDTQYF. In DNA form, the CDR3 reads TGCAGCGTTGATTCCAGCGGGAGGCCCACAGATACGCAGTATTTT.

The V and J genes are TRBV11-2 and TRBJ2-1; 12 bases agree with TRBD2. This CDR3 has 15 residues. The ends lost 4 bases at V and 6 bases at J; junction bases unmatched: 4. Germline CDR1 SGHAT, CDR2 FQNNGV. The CDR3 nucleotides are TGTGCCAGCAGCTCCGCGACTAGCGGGAGCAATGAGCAGTTCTTC. This translates into CASSSATSGSNEQFF.

This clonotype showed up just a few times. This chain connects TRBV6-6 to TRBJ2-7, with TRBD1 identical over 8 bases. Trimming cost V 5 bases and J 4 bases; bases outside gene matches: 7. The CDR3 runs to 14 residues. CDR1 MNHNY and CDR2 SVGAGI come from the germline V gene (reference sequence). The CDR3 region is CASSPPQGAYEQYF. The CDR3 DNA follows: TGTGCCAGCAGTCCCCCCCAGGGGGCGTACGAGCAGTACTTC.

This clonotype was found a few times. The chain is built from TRBV27 and TRBJ2-7; TRBD2 matches 8 bases. The CDR3 consists of 15 residues. J was trimmed by 0 bases and V by 3 bases; bases with no gene match: 4. From germline, CDR1 is MNHEY and CDR2 SMNVEV (reference sequence). The CDR3 DNA reads as TGTGCCAGCAGTTTTAGCGGGGTTAGCTCCTACGAGCAGTACTTC. Its protein is CASSFSGVSSYEQYF.

This clonotype was counted ten times or more. This sequence joins TRBV7-9 and TRBJ1-5; 8 positions agree with TRBD1. V was clipped by 1 base and J by 1 base; unmatched bases: 9. This CDR3 spans 18 amino acids. CDR1 SEHNR and CDR2 FQNEAQ come from the germline V gene (reference sequence). The CDR3 bases are TGTGCCAGCAGCTTAGGTCCAGGGACAGGAATAAGCAATCAGCCCCAGCATTTT. This encodes CASSLGPGTGISNQPQHF.

This clonotype was counted only a few times. The chain uses TRBV20-1 and TRBJ2-3; D unclear. CDR1 and CDR2 (germline): DFQATT, SNEGSKA (reference sequence). CDR3 size: 13 residues. Deletions cut 6 bases from V and 2 bases from J, with 12 bases between. The CDR3 spells CSALEEITDTQYF. Here the CDR3 DNA reads TGCAGTGCCCTTGAGGAGATCACAGATACGCAGTATTTT.

Ten or more counts support this clonotype. The rearrangement links TRBV4-2 to TRBJ2-7, with a weak D call TRBD2 (6 bases). V lost 0 bases, J lost 3 bases, and 15 bases lay in between. Germline-derived CDR1 and CDR2 are LGHNA and YNFKEQ. This CDR3 comprises 16 residues. CDR3: CASSQEVGGKGYEQYF. CDR3 sequence (DNA): TGTGCCAGCAGCCAAGAAGTTGGCGGGAAGGGCTACGAGCAGTACTTC.

V is TRBV7-9 and J is TRBJ2-7, with D unclear. The ends were cut back, 8 bases at V and 13 bases at J, with 21 bases in the middle. The length of the CDR3 is 12 residues. The germline gives CDR1 SEHNR, CDR2 FQNEAQ (reference sequence). DNA for the CDR3: TGTGCCAGCCTGGGCCCTCGCCCCGCGCAATACTTC. Encoded protein: CASLGPRPAQYF.

There are a few counts of this clonotype. The rearrangement joins TRBV19 to TRBJ2-7, with D unclear. The CDR3 runs 15 residues. Germline CDR1 is LNHDA and CDR2 is SQIVND (reference sequence). Trimming shortened V by 5 bases and J by 4 bases, and 18 bases separated the two germline ends. The CDR3 sequence is CASSFSVTTQYEQYF. The CDR3, as DNA: TGTGCCAGTAGTTTCTCGGTTACGACCCAGTACGAGCAGTACTTC. Full variable domain (remainder filled in from reference TRBV19 and TRBJ2-7): DGGITQSPKYLFRKEGQNVTLSCEQNLNHDAMYWYRQDPGQGLRLIYYSQIVNDFQKGDIAEGYSVSREKKESFPLTVTSAQKNPTAFYLCASSFSVTTQYEQYFGPGTRLTVT.

This clonotype was seen ten or more times. The chain combines TRBV6-5 with TRBJ2-3; 11 bases match TRBD2. J lost 4 bases, V lost 6 bases, and 9 bases had no gene match. This CDR3 spans 16 amino acids. Looked up from germline, CDR1 is MNHEY and CDR2 is SVGAGI. CDR3 nucleotide sequence: TGTGCCAGCAGCCTTACGAATAGCGGGGGGGCAGATACGCAGTATTTT. It specifies CASSLTNSGGADTQYF.

This chain uses TRBV4-3 with TRBJ2-1; 14 bases align to TRBD2. Germline V gene data show CDR1 as LGHNA and CDR2 as YSLEER. The CDR3 runs 16 residues. V lost 1 base to trimming and J lost 5 bases; unmatched junction nucleotides: 1. CDR3 sequence reads: CASSQGTSGRHNEQFF. Written as DNA, the CDR3 is TGCGCCAGCAGCCAAGGGACTAGCGGGAGGCACAATGAGCAGTTCTTC.

This clonotype was seen a handful of times. This chain links TRBV2 with TRBJ1-5; D not resolved. Trimming removed 4 bases from V and 5 bases from J, with 18 bases in between. Germline CDR1 is SNHLY and CDR2 is FYNNEI. There are 16 residues in the CDR3. For the CDR3, the DNA is TGTGCCAGCAGTGCTGAGGATAGTACTGGCGATCAGCCCCAGCATTTT. Its translation: CASSAEDSTGDQPQHF.